The source of this T cell receptor beta chain is a study of identical twins. Unique molecular identifiers were present on the cDNA, which also gained a universal primer site by template switching. One entry per CDR3 protein results from TCRdb running MiXCR on the 5' RACE reads. Found here are about 240,000 distinct CDR3 sequences, approximately 8% of them singletons; the top ten hold under 6.5%. Overall study results and limits: Excess low generation probability was seen in twin-shared out-of-frame alpha sequences. Findings depended on cross-sectional statistics rather than tracking the same donors.

This clonotype was seen repeatedly, ten times or more. Its antigen is currently unknown. The V gene lost 10 bases and the J gene lost 6 bases, with 18 bases spanning the gap. Germline V lookup: CDR1 LNHNV, CDR2 YYDKDF (reference sequence). The CDR3 loop spans 13 amino acids. These same data were also listed under a study on yellow fever vaccine responses in identical twins.

The rearrangement joins TRBV15 to TRBJ1-2, with D maybe TRBD1 (6 bases). The sequence came from a woman younger than 35 in good health. Sequencing used CD8+ T cells sorted from blood. The CDR3, as DNA: TGTGCCAGTGCGGGACACCGGCTGGATGGCTACACCTTC. Its translation is CASAGHRLDGYTF. The whole variable domain, remainder taken from reference TRBV15 and TRBJ1-2, is DAMVIQNPRYQVTQFGKPVTLSCSQTLNHNVMYWYQQKSSQAPKLLFHYYDKDFNNEADTPDNFQSRRPNTSFCFLDIRSPGLGDTAMYLCASAGHRLDGYTFGSGTRLTVV.